This TCR beta chain was sequenced during a study of spatial heterogeneity in lung cancer. About the research overall: The donors, 72 patients with untreated early-stage non-small cell lung cancer, provided the samples. Any follow-up PBMC samples that were available went on to be sequenced, and the median time to follow-up was approximately 2 years after resection.

Notes on the study in general: Ubiquitous expanded tumor TCRs appeared in blood more at resection than follow-up.

The table lists this clonotype with many counts. Its specificity is not known. This CDR3 is built from 13 residues. Germline V gene sequence: CDR1 SGHTA, CDR2 FQGTGA. Trimming took 2 bases from V and 3 from J, leaving 7 bases between them. Every TCR cDNA molecule bore a unique molecular identifier. From the 5' RACE reads, TCRdb called clonotypes with MiXCR, one entry per CDR3 protein. The top ten clones hold around a tenth of a sample with some 36,000 distinct CDR3 sequences, about 7.6% of them seen once. Time point in this sample: blood at routine non-recurrence follow-up after resection. The J gene is TRBJ2-5, the V gene TRBV7-3; TRBD1 is a possible D gene (5 bases). The receptor comes from a male donor with early-stage non-small cell lung cancer. The material sequenced was PBMCs, taken at follow-up. The CDR3 region is CASSLSGKETQYF. CDR3 in DNA: TGTGCCAGCAGCTTATCAGGGAAAGAGACCCAGTACTTC.